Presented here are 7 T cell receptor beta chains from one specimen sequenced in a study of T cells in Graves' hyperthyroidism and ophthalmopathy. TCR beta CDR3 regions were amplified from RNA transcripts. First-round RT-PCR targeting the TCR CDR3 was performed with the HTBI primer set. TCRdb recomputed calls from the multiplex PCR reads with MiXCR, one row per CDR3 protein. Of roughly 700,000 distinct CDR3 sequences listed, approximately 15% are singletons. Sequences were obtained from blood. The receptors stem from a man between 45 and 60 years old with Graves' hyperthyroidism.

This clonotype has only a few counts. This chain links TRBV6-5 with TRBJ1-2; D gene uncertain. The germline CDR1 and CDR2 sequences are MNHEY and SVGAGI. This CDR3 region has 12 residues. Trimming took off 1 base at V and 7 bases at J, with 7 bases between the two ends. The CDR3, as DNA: TGTGCCAGCAGTTACTTCGGGCGTGGCTACACCTTC. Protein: CASSYFGRGYTF.

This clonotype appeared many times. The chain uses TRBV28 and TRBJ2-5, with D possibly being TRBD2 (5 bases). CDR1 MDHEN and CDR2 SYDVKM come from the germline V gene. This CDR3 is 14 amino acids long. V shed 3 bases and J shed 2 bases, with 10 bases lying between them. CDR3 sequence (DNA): TGTGCCAGCAGTTTTGTCAGCGGTCAAGAGACCCAGTACTTC. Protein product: CASSFVSGQETQYF.

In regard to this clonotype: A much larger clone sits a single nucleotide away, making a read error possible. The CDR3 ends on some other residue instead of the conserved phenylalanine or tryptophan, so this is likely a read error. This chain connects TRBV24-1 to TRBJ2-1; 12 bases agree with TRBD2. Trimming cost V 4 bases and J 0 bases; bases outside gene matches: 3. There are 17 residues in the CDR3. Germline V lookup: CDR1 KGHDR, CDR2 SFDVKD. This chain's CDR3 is CATSDRTSGDSYNEQFS. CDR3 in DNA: TGTGCCACCAGTGACCGGACTAGCGGGGACTCCTACAATGAGCAGTTCTCC.

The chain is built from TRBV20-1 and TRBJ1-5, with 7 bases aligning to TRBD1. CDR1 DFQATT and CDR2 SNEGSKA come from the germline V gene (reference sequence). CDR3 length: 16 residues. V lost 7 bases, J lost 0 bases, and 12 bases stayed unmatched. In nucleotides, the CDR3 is TGCAGTGTGAGAGGGGACAGCCGATATAGCAATCAGCCCCAGCATTTT. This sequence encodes CSVRGDSRYSNQPQHF.

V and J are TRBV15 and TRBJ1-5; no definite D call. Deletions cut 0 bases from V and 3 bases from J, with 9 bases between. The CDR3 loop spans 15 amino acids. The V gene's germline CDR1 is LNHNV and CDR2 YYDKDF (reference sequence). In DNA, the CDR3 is TGTGCCACCAGCAGAGATGACCCGTACAATCAGCCCCAGCATTTT. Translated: CATSRDDPYNQPQHF.

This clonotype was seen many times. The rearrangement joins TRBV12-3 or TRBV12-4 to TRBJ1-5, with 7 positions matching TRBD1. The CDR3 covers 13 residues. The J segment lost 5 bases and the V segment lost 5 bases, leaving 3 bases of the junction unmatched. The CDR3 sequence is CASSPGQHQPQHF. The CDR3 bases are TGTGCCAGCAGTCCGGGACAGCATCAGCCCCAGCATTTT.

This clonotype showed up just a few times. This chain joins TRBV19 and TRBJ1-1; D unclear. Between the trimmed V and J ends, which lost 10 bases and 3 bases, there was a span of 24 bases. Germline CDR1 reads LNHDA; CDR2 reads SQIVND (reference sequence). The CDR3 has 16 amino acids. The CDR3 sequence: CATLGGFSGRDTEAFF. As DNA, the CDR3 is TGTGCCACCCTAGGAGGATTTTCCGGAAGGGACACTGAAGCTTTCTTT.